Listed here are 24 T cell receptor beta chains from one sample, sequenced in a study of T cell changes during pregnancy in multiple sclerosis. Libraries were prepared by immunoSEQ multiplex PCR; TCRdb keeps only in-frame clonotypes and omits some of them. The data contain more than 85,000 clones, about 93% of them singletons. Sample: peripheral blood, taken in the third trimester of pregnancy. Receptor source: a female donor in good health, enrolled as a control in a pregnancy study.

V is TRBV7-9 and J is TRBJ2-7; D gene uncertain. Germline lookup yields CDR1 SEHNR and CDR2 FQNEAQ (reference sequence). V was clipped by 2 bases and J by 9 bases, with 14 bases between them. The CDR3 extends over 13 amino acids. The CDR3 region is CASSLSHPAPQYF. DNA of the CDR3: TGTGCCAGCAGCTTATCTCACCCCGCGCCGCAGTACTTC.

A few counts support this clone. The rearrangement links TRBV2 to TRBJ1-3; 7 bases line up with TRBD1. The CDR3 totals 15 residues. With 6 bases clipped from V and 2 bases from J, the junction kept 7 bases outside the gene matches. Germline CDR1 reads SNHLY; CDR2 reads FYNNEI. CDR3 nucleotides: TGTGCCAGCAGCCAACAGGGGAGTCCTGGAAACACCATATATTTT. It encodes CASSQQGSPGNTIYF. Full variable domain (remainder filled in from reference TRBV2 and TRBJ1-3): EPEVTQTPSHQVTQMGQEVILRCVPISNHLYFYWYRQILGQKVEFLVSFYNNEISEKSEIFDDQFSVERPDGSNFTLKIRSTKLEDSAMYFCASSQQGSPGNTIYFGEGSWLTVV.

The rearrangement links TRBV11-1 to TRBJ2-1; possibly TRBD2 for D (6 bases). Trimming shortened V by 4 bases and J by 1 base, and 11 bases separated the two germline ends. The CDR3 sequence is 15 residues long. Germline V gives CDR1 SGHAT, CDR2 FQDESV (reference sequence). CDR3 bases: TGTGCCAGCAGCTCGTCGGGGGTTTCCTACAATGAGCAGTTCTTC. Translated, it gives CASSSSGVSYNEQFF.

The table lists this clone with a count of one. The chain is built from TRBV27 and TRBJ2-7; tentative D call: TRBD2 (6 bases). V was shortened by 6 bases and J by 4 bases, with 16 bases between the two germline ends. The CDR3 covers 14 residues. In germline, CDR1 is MNHEY, CDR2 SMNVEV (reference sequence). The CDR3 protein is CASRPGWDFYEQYF. The CDR3 DNA reads TGTGCCAGCAGACCGGGCTGGGACTTTTACGAGCAGTACTTC.

V is TRBV28 and J is TRBJ1-5; tentatively, D is TRBD1 (5 bases). This CDR3 spans 17 amino acids. Germline V gene lookup returns CDR1 MDHEN and CDR2 SYDVKM. V was cut by 1 base and J by 0 bases, with 13 bases left in between. The CDR3 DNA reads as TGTGCCAGCAGTTTATTAGCAGGGCTTTATAGCAATCAGCCCCAGCATTTT. It specifies CASSLLAGLYSNQPQHF.

The V and J genes are TRBV19 and TRBJ2-3; unclear D gene. V was trimmed by 0 bases and J by 4 bases, leaving 26 bases between them. Germline V CDR1 and CDR2: LNHDA, SQIVND (reference sequence). The length of the CDR3 is 20 residues. The CDR3 region is CASSIDFRASPVRVPDTQYF. In nucleotides, the CDR3 is TGTGCCAGTAGTATAGATTTTAGAGCGTCACCGGTTCGGGTGCCAGATACGCAGTATTTT.

The chain recombines TRBV27 with TRBJ1-1; 8 bases are shared with TRBD1. Germline loops: CDR1 MNHEY, CDR2 SMNVEV (reference sequence). V shed 6 bases and J 4 bases; nucleotides not matched to a gene: 4. The CDR3 is 13 amino acids. CDR3 residues: CASSSGGFTEAFF. The DNA for the CDR3 is TGTGCCAGCAGCTCAGGGGGCTTCACTGAAGCTTTCTTT.

V and J are TRBV6-5 and TRBJ2-2; D is undetermined. Deletions cut 4 bases from V and 6 bases from J, with 9 bases between. Germline values: CDR1 MNHEY, CDR2 SVGAGI. The CDR3 has 13 residues. The DNA of the CDR3 is TGTGCCAGCAGTTCAACTCGCGCCGGGGAGCTGTTTTTT. This translates into CASSSTRAGELFF.

As to this clone: The junction departs from germline at one end; a sequencing error may be responsible. V usage is TRBV18 and J usage is TRBJ2-7; 9 bases line up with TRBD1. This CDR3 is 15 amino acids long. Germline CDR1 and CDR2: KGHSH and LQKENI. CDR3: CASSPQGATSYEQYF. CDR3 sequence (DNA): TGTGCCAGCTCTCCACAGGGGGCTACCTCCTACGAGCAGTACTTC.

The chain couples TRBV4-1 to TRBJ1-5, with D hard to call. This CDR3 comprises 16 residues. Trimming took 0 bases from V and 4 from J, leaving 13 bases between them. The germline CDR1 and CDR2 sequences are MGHRA and YSYEKL. This CDR3 is CASSQESGARNQPQHF. CDR3 DNA sequence: TGCGCCAGCAGCCAAGAGTCAGGCGCCAGAAATCAGCCCCAGCATTTT.

The chain is built from TRBV28 and TRBJ2-3; D unclear. This CDR3 spans 15 amino acids. Germline assignment: CDR1 MDHEN and CDR2 SYDVKM. Trimming left V 3 bases short and J 0 bases short, with 10 bases between. CDR3 nucleotides: TGTGCCAGCAGTTTCTTTCCTGCGAGCACAGATACGCAGTATTTT. Translating it yields CASSFFPASTDTQYF.

This chain links TRBV30 with TRBJ2-3, with TRBD1 matching 10 bases. Per the germline V gene, CDR1 is GTSNPN and CDR2 is SVGIG (reference sequence). The CDR3 sequence is 13 residues long. After removal of 5 bases from V and 2 bases from J, the junction contained 1 base not matched to a gene. The CDR3 nucleotides are TGTGCCTGGGGGACAGGGGACACAGATACGCAGTATTTT. Amino acids: CAWGTGDTDTQYF.

This chain connects TRBV19 to TRBJ1-5; D is perhaps TRBD1 (5 bases). Germline V gene data show CDR1 as LNHDA and CDR2 as SQIVND (reference sequence). This CDR3 contains 14 residues. Trimming removed 9 bases at V and 5 bases at J, with 17 bases between. In nucleotides, the CDR3 is TGTGCCAGCGACTTCGGGGGGACGTATCAGCCCCAGCATTTT. Translated, it gives CASDFGGTYQPQHF.

The chain is built from TRBV28 and TRBJ2-3; 8 nucleotides line up with TRBD2. Germline CDR1 and CDR2: MDHEN and SYDVKM. The V gene end was trimmed by 3 bases and the J gene end by 7 bases; junction bases not matched to a gene: 12. The CDR3 is 16 amino acids. CDR3 in amino acids: CASSFMGSGGPNTQYF. The CDR3 coding sequence is TGTGCCAGCAGTTTTATGGGATCGGGAGGGCCGAATACGCAGTATTTT.

The chain is built from TRBV30 and TRBJ1-4, with TRBD1 matching over 7 bases. Germline CDR1 GTSNPN, CDR2 SVGIG (reference sequence). The J segment lost 6 bases and the V segment lost 4 bases, leaving 8 bases of the junction unmatched. CDR3 length: 14 amino acids. CDR3 bases: TGTGCCTGGAAAAGGCAGGGGGTTTATGAAAAACTGTTTTTT. Translation: CAWKRQGVYEKLFF.

V and J are TRBV21-1 and TRBJ1-2. TRBV21-1 counts as a pseudogene. The CDR3 is 17 residues long. CDR3 sequence reads: CASSKAKDRGISYGYTF. The CDR3 nucleotides are TGTGCCAGCAGCAAAGCAAAAGATCGGGGGATCAGCTATGGCTACACCTTC.

The chain recombines TRBV7-9 with TRBJ2-1, with 10 nucleotides matching TRBD1. Germline trimming cut 8 bases from V and 8 bases from J; bases unmatched to any gene: 12. The CDR3 sequence is 15 residues long. Germline loops: CDR1 SEHNR, CDR2 FQNEAQ (reference sequence). CDR3 loop: CASRSVGQGIDEQFF. CDR3 bases: TGTGCCAGCCGTTCTGTGGGACAGGGGATCGATGAGCAGTTCTTC.

This chain uses TRBV9 with TRBJ2-1, with 9 bases aligning to TRBD2. CDR3 length: 16 amino acids. Trimming cost V 5 bases and J 2 bases; bases outside gene matches: 8. From germline, CDR1 is SGDLS and CDR2 YYNGEE. CDR3 region: CASSPSGTPTYNEQFF. DNA for the CDR3: TGTGCCAGCAGTCCTAGCGGGACCCCAACCTACAATGAGCAGTTCTTC.

This rearrangement joins TRBV5-1 to TRBJ2-1; 9 bases are shared with TRBD2. The CDR3 is 17 amino acids. Germline lookup yields CDR1 SGHRS and CDR2 YFSETQ. Losses at the gene ends were 0 bases for V and 4 bases for J; bases not matched to a gene: 8. The CDR3 loop reads CASSLDGKTSGYNEQFF. The CDR3 coding sequence is TGCGCCAGCAGCTTGGATGGGAAGACTAGCGGTTACAATGAGCAGTTCTTC.

This chain links TRBV7-9 with TRBJ1-4; D gene ambiguous. V was cut by 5 bases and J by 5 bases, with 18 bases left in between. The CDR3 has 16 residues. The germline gives CDR1 SEHNR, CDR2 FQNEAQ (reference sequence). The CDR3 sequence: CASSLVATGGNEKLFF. The CDR3 DNA follows: TGTGCCAGCAGCCTAGTAGCTACCGGAGGGAATGAAAAACTGTTTTTT. The full variable domain, its missing parts supplied by reference TRBV7-9 and TRBJ1-4, is DTGVSQNPRHKITKRGQNVTFRCDPISEHNRLYWYRQTLGQGPEFLTYFQNEAQLEKSRLLSDRFSAERPKGSFSTLEIQRTEQGDSAMYLCASSLVATGGNEKLFFGSGTQLSVL.

This clone is a singleton in its sample. The CDR3 loop is CASSLEPGLGAYGYTF. CDR3 bases: TGCGCCAGCAGCTTGGAGCCGGGACTAGGGGCCTATGGCTACACCTTC. The genes are TRBV5-1 and TRBJ1-2; D may be TRBD1 (5 bases). Germline CDR1 is SGHRS and CDR2 is YFSETQ. V was trimmed by 0 bases and J by 4 bases, leaving 16 bases between them. The CDR3 has 16 amino acids.

This chain's CDR3 is CASSRLAGVDEQYF. CDR3 bases: TGTGCCAGCAGTCGACTAGCGGGAGTGGACGAGCAGTACTTC. This chain joins TRBV6-5 and TRBJ2-7, with 12 positions matching TRBD2. After removal of 5 bases from V and 5 bases from J, the junction contained 4 bases not matched to a gene. CDR1 is MNHEY and CDR2 is SVGAGI in the germline V gene. CDR3 length: 14 residues.

The V gene is TRBV7-2, the J gene TRBJ2-5; the D is unclear. The V end was cut by 3 bases, the J end by 5 bases, with 7 bases between. This CDR3 has 12 amino acids. Germline V CDR1 and CDR2: SGHTA, FQGNSA. The DNA for the CDR3 is TGTGCCAGCAGCTTTACCCGGGAGACCCAGTACTTC. This sequence encodes CASSFTRETQYF. The whole variable domain, filled in from reference TRBV7-2 and TRBJ2-5, reads GAGVSQSPSNKVTEKGKDVELRCDPISGHTALYWYRQSLGQGLEFLIYFQGNSAPDKSGLPSDRFSAERTGGSVSTLTIQRTQQEDSAVYLCASSFTRETQYFGPGTRLLVL.

The chain recombines TRBV2 with TRBJ1-4; the match to TRBD1 covers 7 bases. V lost 4 bases and J lost 5; bases outside the gene matches: 4. CDR3 size: 14 residues. Looked up from germline, CDR1 is SNHLY and CDR2 is FYNNEI. In DNA, the CDR3 is TGTGCCAGCAGTGTAGGGACAGAGAATGAAAAACTGTTTTTT. Protein: CASSVGTENEKLFF.